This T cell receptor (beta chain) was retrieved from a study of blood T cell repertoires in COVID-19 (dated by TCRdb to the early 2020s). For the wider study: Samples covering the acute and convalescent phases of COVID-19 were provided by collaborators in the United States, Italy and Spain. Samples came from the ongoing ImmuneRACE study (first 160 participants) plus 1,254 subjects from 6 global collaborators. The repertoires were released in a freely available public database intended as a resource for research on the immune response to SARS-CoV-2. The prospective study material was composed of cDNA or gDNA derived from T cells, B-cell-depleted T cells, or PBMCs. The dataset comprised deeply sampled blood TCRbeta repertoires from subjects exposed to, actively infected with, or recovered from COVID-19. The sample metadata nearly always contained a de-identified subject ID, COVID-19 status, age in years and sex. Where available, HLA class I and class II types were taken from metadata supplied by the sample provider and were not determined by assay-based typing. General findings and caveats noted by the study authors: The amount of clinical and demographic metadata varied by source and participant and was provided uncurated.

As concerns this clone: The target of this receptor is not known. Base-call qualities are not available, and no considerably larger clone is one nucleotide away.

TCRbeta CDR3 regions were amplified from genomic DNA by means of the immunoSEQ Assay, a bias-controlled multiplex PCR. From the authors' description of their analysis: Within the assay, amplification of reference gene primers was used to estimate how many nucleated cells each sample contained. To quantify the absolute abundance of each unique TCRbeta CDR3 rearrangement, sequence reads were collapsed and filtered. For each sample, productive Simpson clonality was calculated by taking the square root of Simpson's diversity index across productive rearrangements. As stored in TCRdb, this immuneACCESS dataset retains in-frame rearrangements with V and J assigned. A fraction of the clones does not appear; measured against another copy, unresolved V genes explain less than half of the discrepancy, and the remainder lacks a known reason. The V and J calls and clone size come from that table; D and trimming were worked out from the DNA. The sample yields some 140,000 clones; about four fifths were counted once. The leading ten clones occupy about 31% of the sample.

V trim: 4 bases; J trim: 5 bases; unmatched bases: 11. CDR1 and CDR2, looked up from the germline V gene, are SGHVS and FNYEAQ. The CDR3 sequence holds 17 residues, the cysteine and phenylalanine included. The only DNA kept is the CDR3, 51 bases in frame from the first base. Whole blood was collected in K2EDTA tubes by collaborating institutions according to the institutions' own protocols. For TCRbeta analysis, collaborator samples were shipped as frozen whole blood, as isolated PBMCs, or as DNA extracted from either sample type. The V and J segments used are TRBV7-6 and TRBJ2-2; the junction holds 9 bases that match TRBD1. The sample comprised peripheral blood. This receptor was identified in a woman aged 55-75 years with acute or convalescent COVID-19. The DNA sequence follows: TGTGCCAGCAGCTGGACGCGCGGGACAGGGAGGACCGGGGAGCTGTTTTTT. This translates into CASSWTRGTGRTGELFF. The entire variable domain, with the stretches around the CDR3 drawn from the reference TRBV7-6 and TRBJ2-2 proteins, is GAGVSQSPRYKVTKRGQDVALRCDPISGHVSLYWYRQALGQGPEFLTYFNYEAQQDKSGLPNDRFSAERPEGSISTLTIQRTEQRDSAMYRCASSWTRGTGRTGELFFGEGSRLTVL.